This T cell receptor beta chain was obtained from a study of blood T cell repertoires in COVID-19. Looking at the study overall: Specimens from acute and convalescent COVID-19 originated in the United States, Italy and Spain. PBMCs, B-cell-depleted T cells, or T cells were the source of the cDNA or gDNA that made up the material.

The V gene's germline CDR1 is SQVTM and CDR2 ANQGSEA. CDR3 length: 14 amino acids. The ends were cut back, 3 bases at V and 4 bases at J, with 15 bases in the middle. How the authors handled the data: Nucleated cell number was recorded as an estimate derived from reference gene primer amplification. Here immunoSEQ multiplex PCR was the method, and the copy in TCRdb shows in-frame clones only, minus some. Clone size and V and J calls were adopted from that table, with D and trimming inferred from the DNA. The sample yields about 100,000 clones, around 75% seen once. The sample consisted of peripheral blood. The sequence came from a human donor in a cohort sampled during active COVID-19. This chain connects TRBV29-1 to TRBJ2-5, with D tentatively TRBD2 (6 bases). CDR3 protein: CSVEIGGIGETQYF. CDR3 DNA: TGCAGCGTTGAGATCGGCGGGATCGGAGAGACCCAGTACTTC.